The clone carrying this TCR beta chain was found a few times. Its matching antigen is unknown. This entry belongs to a study of cytomegalovirus exposure and HLA in healthy donors. The study's findings and limits: Some public TCRs appeared in many individuals, while most sequences were rare. After further analysis at a later stage, 16,951 TCR beta sequences were associated with HLA alleles at 0.05 false discovery rate. Exclusion applied to some V segments, including TRBV6-2 and TRBV6-3, as they were indistinguishable. Most likely, a cluster of highly shared sequence variants arose as a sequencing artifact.

60 Vbeta and 13 Jbeta primers were used in PCR. Some clones are missing from TCRdb's copy, which holds only in-frame ones; the method was immunoSEQ multiplex PCR. Here the sample spans fewer than 250,000 clones, approximately 78% being singletons. The CDR3 extends over 16 amino acids. CDR1 KGHSH and CDR2 LQKENI come from the germline V gene. V was pared by 4 bases and J by 6 bases, with 12 bases of the junction left unmatched. The sample taken for sequencing was PBMCs. This sequence joins TRBV18 and TRBJ1-2, with TRBD1 matching over 9 bases. This clonotype originated in a woman aged 25 to 39 in good health and CMV-seropositive. In nucleotides, the CDR3 is TGTGCCAGCTCACGACACGGGGACAGGGTATGGAATGGCTACACCTTC. Its protein product is CASSRHGDRVWNGYTF.